This T cell receptor beta chain was recovered during a study of Tregs in tolerant kidney transplant recipients. Some clones are missing from TCRdb's copy, which holds only in-frame ones; the method was immunoSEQ multiplex PCR. The sample carries 200,000 to 300,000 clones, about 80% recorded once. Specimen: CD4+ T cells from blood. The sequence was obtained from a human donor in good health.

The CDR3 DNA is TGTGCCAGCAGTTACACCTGGGGGGACTATGGCTACACCTTC. Its protein product is CASSYTWGDYGYTF. The gene calls are TRBV6-5 and TRBJ1-2; D possibly corresponds to TRBD1 (5 bases). This CDR3 spans 14 amino acids. V gave up 2 bases and J gave up 3 bases, with 10 bases separating them. Germline-derived CDR1 and CDR2 are MNHEY and SVGAGI.